These 14 T cell receptor beta chains were sequenced from one sample in a study of T-cell reconstitution after alpha-beta-depleted transplantation in children. Library preparation (for TCRbeta) was performed with unique molecular identifiers. TCRdb called the PCR reads again in MiXCR, with one record for every CDR3 protein. The sample has about 58,000 distinct CDR3 sequences, roughly 45% seen once; the top ten hold 95% to 98%. This specimen was PBMCs, mostly from graft donor cells, taken 360 days after TCRalphabeta/CD19-depleted stem cell transplant. The source is a male patient between 10 and 17 years old who had a stem cell transplant for acute lymphoblastic leukemia, so the T cells may come from the graft donor.

The chain couples TRBV20-1 to TRBJ2-4; D is perhaps TRBD2 (5 bases). The CDR3 contains 15 residues. V was pared by 0 bases and J by 0 bases, with 9 bases between. Germline assignment: CDR1 DFQATT and CDR2 SNEGSKA (reference sequence). The CDR3 loop is CSAREPGLAKNIQYF. The CDR3 DNA follows: TGCAGTGCTAGAGAACCGGGGTTAGCCAAAAACATTCAGTACTTC.

This clonotype was counted only a few times. This chain joins TRBV20-1 and TRBJ2-1; TRBD2 agrees at 11 bases. The CDR3 covers 15 residues. The trim removed 4 bases at V and 7 bases at J, leaving 9 bases unmatched. CDR1 and CDR2 from the germline V gene are DFQATT and SNEGSKA (reference sequence). CDR3 DNA: TGCAGTGCTATGGTAGCGGGGGGGCCGGGGAATGAGCAGTTCTTC. The encoded protein is CSAMVAGGPGNEQFF.

This clonotype was picked up a small number of times. The CDR3 here is CASSGATGQCCDQPQHF. In nucleotides, the CDR3 is TGTGCCAGCAGCGGGGCGACGGGACAATGTTGCGATCAGCCCCAGCATTTT. This chain links TRBV25-1 with TRBJ1-5; weak D call: TRBD1 (6 bases). Germline CDR1 and CDR2: MGHDK and SYGVNS. Between the trimmed V and J ends, which lost 6 bases and 5 bases, there was a span of 23 bases. The CDR3 has 17 residues.

In this sample, this clonotype turned up many times. This sequence joins TRBV12-5 and TRBJ2-1; D is unclear. CDR1 and CDR2 from the germline V gene are LGHNT and FRNRAP. V lost 3 bases, J lost 5 bases, and 2 bases lay in between. The CDR3 is 11 residues long. Here the CDR3 reads CASGFHNEQFF. The DNA for the CDR3 is TGTGCTAGTGGTTTTCACAATGAGCAGTTCTTC.

The chain links TRBV29-1 to TRBJ2-2; 7 nucleotides agree with TRBD1. Germline CDR1 reads SQVTM; CDR2 reads ANQGSEA. The CDR3 loop spans 15 amino acids. After removal of 4 bases from V and 1 base from J, the junction contained 6 bases not matched to a gene. The CDR3 protein is CSVGRTGENTGELFF. In DNA form, the CDR3 reads TGCAGCGTTGGGCGGACAGGAGAGAACACCGGGGAGCTGTTTTTT.

The chain recombines TRBV12-3 or TRBV12-4 with TRBJ1-1; D gene unclear. The CDR3 spans 13 residues. Trimming removed 5 bases from V and 1 base from J, with 8 bases in between. The CDR3: CASSVLGNTEAFF. CDR3 sequence (DNA): TGTGCCAGCAGTGTCCTGGGGAACACTGAAGCTTTCTTT.

This chain connects TRBV7-3 to TRBJ2-5; D is perhaps TRBD1 (5 bases). This CDR3 has 16 residues. The V gene lost 4 bases and the J gene lost 5 bases, with 20 bases spanning the gap. Germline CDR1 reads SGHTA; CDR2 reads FQGTGA. CDR3 DNA sequence: TGTGCCAGCAGCTCCCAGGGTCCCCGGCTCGGGGAGACCCAGTACTTC. Encoded protein: CASSSQGPRLGETQYF.

This clonotype has a handful of counts. This rearrangement joins TRBV5-4 to TRBJ1-1; TRBD1 agrees at 8 bases. Germline V gene sequence: CDR1 SGHNT, CDR2 YYREEE (reference sequence). The CDR3 consists of 12 residues. V dropped 2 bases and J dropped 7; count of bases not matched to a gene: 1. CDR3 sequence: CASSLGTGEAFF. The DNA for the CDR3 is TGTGCCAGCAGCTTAGGGACAGGTGAAGCTTTCTTT.

This sequence joins TRBV29-1 and TRBJ2-1; D gene unclear. This CDR3 is 12 amino acids long. V lost 5 bases and J 5 bases, leaving 10 bases between the germline ends. Germline CDR1 reads SQVTM; CDR2 reads ANQGSEA. The CDR3 reads CSVRQENNEQFF. CDR3 bases: TGCAGCGTTCGTCAGGAGAACAATGAGCAGTTCTTC.

The DNA of the CDR3 is TGCGCCAGCAGCTTGGGGGTCACCAGCACAGATACGCAGTATTTT. This codes for CASSLGVTSTDTQYF. The rearrangement links TRBV5-1 to TRBJ2-3; D is ambiguous. Germline V gives CDR1 SGHRS, CDR2 YFSETQ. This CDR3 is 15 amino acids long. The germline V and J ends were trimmed by 0 bases and 0 bases, with 8 bases remaining between them. Using reference TRBV5-1 and TRBJ2-3 for the parts outside the CDR3, the full variable domain is KAGVTQTPRYLIKTRGQQVTLSCSPISGHRSVSWYQQTPGQGLQFLFEYFSETQRNKGNFPGRFSGRQFSNSRSEMNVSTLELGDSALYLCASSLGVTSTDTQYFGPGTRLTVL.

V usage is TRBV12-3 or TRBV12-4 and J usage is TRBJ2-3, with D tentatively TRBD1 (5 bases). Between the trimmed V and J ends, which lost 5 bases and 5 bases, there was a span of 11 bases. CDR3 length: 13 residues. As DNA, the CDR3 is TGTGCCAGCAGTCTAAAAAGGGGAGATACGCAGTATTTT. It is translated as CASSLKRGDTQYF.

CDR3 region: CASSQDVGSPLHF. In DNA form, the CDR3 reads TGTGCCAGCAGCCAAGATGTAGGTTCACCCCTCCACTTT. The chain employs TRBV4-2 and TRBJ1-6; D not certain. V lost 0 bases and J lost 9, with 6 bases in between. In germline, CDR1 is LGHNA, CDR2 YNFKEQ. This CDR3 contains 13 residues.

V and J are TRBV2 and TRBJ2-4, with D hard to call. This CDR3 region has 13 residues. Germline V gives CDR1 SNHLY, CDR2 FYNNEI. The ends were cut back, 7 bases at V and 7 bases at J, with 14 bases in the middle. CDR3 sequence reads: CASIDAVGNIQYF. CDR3 coding DNA: TGTGCCAGCATTGACGCGGTCGGGAACATTCAGTACTTC.

J is TRBJ2-5 and V is TRBV12-3 or TRBV12-4; tentatively, D is TRBD1 or TRBD2 (6 bases each). The CDR3 loop spans 17 amino acids. V lost 2 bases to trimming and J lost 3 bases, with 19 bases between them. The CDR3 DNA sequence: TGTGCCAGCAGTTTATTCTCCGTCCGGGGGCGGGAAGAGACCCAGTACTTC. This codes for CASSLFSVRGREETQYF.